This T cell receptor (beta chain) was captured by sequencing in a study of spatial heterogeneity in lung cancer (dated by TCRdb to between 2019 and 2020). Concerning the study at large: Beta-chain transcripts were consistently detected in greater numbers than alpha-chain transcripts, which likely reflected higher beta-chain transcript abundance. The study linked features of the TCR repertoire to counts of nonsynonymous mutations, which were determined by whole-exome sequencing of tumor tissue. In non-small cell lung cancer, the study made a quantitative comparison of TCR alpha and beta repertoires among multiple tumor regions, matched nontumor lung and blood. Both alpha and beta chains were TCR-sequenced in samples taken at surgery, namely 220 tumor regions, more than 62 matched nontumor lung samples and about 58 PBMC samples. In the raw uncorrected reads, each unique combination of TCR and UMI appeared on average more than ten times.

Results the study describes overall, beyond this receptor: Ubiquitous expanded tumor TCRs were found in blood more often at tumor resection than at routine follow-up. Additional single-cell paired TCR alpha and beta sequencing was considered necessary to confirm, at a functional level, the hypothesis that regional TCRs recognize regional mutations.

Receptor amplification or capture employed 5' RACE. These reads were obtained on a NextSeq 500. In the TCR library protocol, a unique molecular identifier was attached to each TCR cDNA molecule so that PCR and sequencing errors could be corrected. Turning to the authors' computational methods: Decombinator tools were used for TCR identification, UMI-based error correction and CDR3 extraction. Expanded TCRs were defined as those above a frequency of 2 per 1,000, corresponding to the top 1% of the tumor frequency distribution. Renyi diversity was computed with the R vegan package after each repertoire had been subsampled 100 times to 5,000 TCRs. CDR3 similarity networks were built from amino acid triplet string-kernel similarity, connecting CDR3s with pairwise similarity above 0.82. TCRdb trimmed public reads at Q25 via fastp, called clones via MiXCR and kept in-frame beta chains. For every CDR3 protein sequence, its rows merge into one entry that carries the most common genes and DNA. These V and J calls are TCRdb output, not the study's own analysis. The sample includes 6,000 to 9,500 distinct CDR3 sequences, with 5.4% observed a single time. The top ten clones comprise 35% to 40% of the sample.

The intended sense of this specimen's time point label: sample taken at primary tumor resection. Whole RNA extracted from tumor and nontumor lung tissue, or from cryopreserved PBMC samples, was used for TCR sequencing without cell sorting. Donors were 72 patients with early-stage, untreated non-small cell lung cancer from the lung TRACERx cohort. Only patients for whom sufficient RNA was available from at least two tumor regions were selected for TCR sequencing. The CDR3 spans 16 residues, from the cysteine through the phenylalanine. CDR3 DNA only is kept here, 48 bases in frame from base 1. Germline trimming amounts to 5 bases on V and 4 bases on J, with 5 as the count of junction bases outside the gene matches. This clonotype was counted many times. The clone's antigen remains unknown. The sample holds no much larger clone one base away, and base qualities are not on file.

The specimen comprised PBMCs, sampled at surgery. The TCR sequence derives from a male donor with early-stage non-small cell lung cancer. The sequence is built from TRBV12-3 or TRBV12-4 and TRBJ2-2; TRBD2 aligns with 12 central bases. CDR3 sequence: CASSPPTSGGTGELFF. At the DNA level, the sequence is TGTGCCAGCAGTCCTCCGACTAGCGGGGGCACCGGGGAGCTGTTTTTT.